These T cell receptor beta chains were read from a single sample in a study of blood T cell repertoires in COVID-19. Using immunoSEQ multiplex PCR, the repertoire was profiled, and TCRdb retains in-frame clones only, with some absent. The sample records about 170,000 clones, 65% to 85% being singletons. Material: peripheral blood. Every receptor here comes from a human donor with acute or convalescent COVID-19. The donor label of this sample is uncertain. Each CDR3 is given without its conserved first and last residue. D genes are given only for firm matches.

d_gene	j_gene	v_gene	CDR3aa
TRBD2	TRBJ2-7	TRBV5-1	ASSPRGGNYEQY
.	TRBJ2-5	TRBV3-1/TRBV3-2	ANHKRAGELTETQY
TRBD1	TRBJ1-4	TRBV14	ASSQTTGGFNEKLF
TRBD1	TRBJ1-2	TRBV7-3	ASSATGDQYGYT
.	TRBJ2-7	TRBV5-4	ASSLTGAYEQY
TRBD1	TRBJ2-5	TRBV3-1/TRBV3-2	ASSPQTGGQETQY
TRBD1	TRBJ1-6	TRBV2	ASTRQGAYNSPLH
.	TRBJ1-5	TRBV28	ASSLEGVSNQPQH
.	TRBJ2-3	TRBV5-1	ASSSDPGSTDTQY
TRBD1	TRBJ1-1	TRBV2	ASRSGQGARMNTEAF
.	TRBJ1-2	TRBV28	ASSTLTDIFGYT
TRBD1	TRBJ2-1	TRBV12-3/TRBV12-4	ASSRGQGNEQF
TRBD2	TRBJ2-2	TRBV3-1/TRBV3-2	ASSQDLSGGVYTGELF
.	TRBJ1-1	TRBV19	ASTPQGLGTEAF
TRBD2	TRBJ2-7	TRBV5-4	ASSPYRVRGEQY
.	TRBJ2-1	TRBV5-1	ASRLDIDNEQF
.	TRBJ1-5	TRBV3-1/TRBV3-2	ASSPQAYSNQPQH
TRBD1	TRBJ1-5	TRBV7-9	ASSPGGLSNQPQH
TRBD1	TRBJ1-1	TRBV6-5	ASSRQGTAF
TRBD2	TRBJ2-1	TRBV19	ASSMTSGAAYNEQF
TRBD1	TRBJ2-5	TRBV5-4	ASSMGQGTETQY
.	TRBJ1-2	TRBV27	ASSLGGGGVYGYT
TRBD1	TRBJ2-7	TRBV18	ASSGGQGGSYEQY
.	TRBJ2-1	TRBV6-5	ASSPDRRNEQF
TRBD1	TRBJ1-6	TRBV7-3	ASSLKQGNSPLH
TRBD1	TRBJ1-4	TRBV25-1	ASSEARGLHEKLF
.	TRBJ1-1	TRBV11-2	ASSQKQINEAF
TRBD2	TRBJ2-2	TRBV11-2	ASSLGTSWNTGELF
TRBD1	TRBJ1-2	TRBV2	ASSGGQGAGYGYT
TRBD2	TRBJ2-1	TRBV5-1	ASSLGLAGVGDEQF
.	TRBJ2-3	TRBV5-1	ASSFLQAASTDTQY
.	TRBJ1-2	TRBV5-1	ASSLGGDYGYT
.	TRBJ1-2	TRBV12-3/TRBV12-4	ASSANSYGYT
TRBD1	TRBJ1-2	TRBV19	ASSNWDSTSNYGYT
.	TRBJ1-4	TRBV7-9	ASSRQTASQANEKLF
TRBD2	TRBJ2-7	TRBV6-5	ASTTSGTFYEQY
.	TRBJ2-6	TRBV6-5	ASSSTGLSGANVLT
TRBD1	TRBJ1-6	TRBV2	ASSENRQGASPLH
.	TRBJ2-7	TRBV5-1	ASSPYLTSYEQY
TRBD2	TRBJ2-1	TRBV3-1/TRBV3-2	ASSLGLAGEQF
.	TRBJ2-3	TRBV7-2	ASSLQSRHTDTQY
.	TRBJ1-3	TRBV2	ASSGVGGRGGNTIY
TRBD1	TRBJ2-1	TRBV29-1	SVEEQGRGQRNEQF
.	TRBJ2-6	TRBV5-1	ASSLLGASTGANVLT
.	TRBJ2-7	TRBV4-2	ASSQDAGGPWAYEQY
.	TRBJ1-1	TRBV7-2	ASSLRGRGDTEAF
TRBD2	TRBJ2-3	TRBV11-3	ASSLAGGNTQY
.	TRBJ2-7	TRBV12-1	ASSFEAQFHEQY
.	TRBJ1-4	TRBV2	ASREQGLNEKLF
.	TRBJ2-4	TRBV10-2	ASSETASAKNIQY
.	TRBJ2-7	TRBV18	ASSPTNYEQY
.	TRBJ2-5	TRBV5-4	ASSRGQLQETQY
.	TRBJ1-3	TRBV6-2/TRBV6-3	ASSAGQGNTIY
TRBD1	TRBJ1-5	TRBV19	ASADRGRGFDNQPQH
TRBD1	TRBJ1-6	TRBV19	ASRQGAATPLH